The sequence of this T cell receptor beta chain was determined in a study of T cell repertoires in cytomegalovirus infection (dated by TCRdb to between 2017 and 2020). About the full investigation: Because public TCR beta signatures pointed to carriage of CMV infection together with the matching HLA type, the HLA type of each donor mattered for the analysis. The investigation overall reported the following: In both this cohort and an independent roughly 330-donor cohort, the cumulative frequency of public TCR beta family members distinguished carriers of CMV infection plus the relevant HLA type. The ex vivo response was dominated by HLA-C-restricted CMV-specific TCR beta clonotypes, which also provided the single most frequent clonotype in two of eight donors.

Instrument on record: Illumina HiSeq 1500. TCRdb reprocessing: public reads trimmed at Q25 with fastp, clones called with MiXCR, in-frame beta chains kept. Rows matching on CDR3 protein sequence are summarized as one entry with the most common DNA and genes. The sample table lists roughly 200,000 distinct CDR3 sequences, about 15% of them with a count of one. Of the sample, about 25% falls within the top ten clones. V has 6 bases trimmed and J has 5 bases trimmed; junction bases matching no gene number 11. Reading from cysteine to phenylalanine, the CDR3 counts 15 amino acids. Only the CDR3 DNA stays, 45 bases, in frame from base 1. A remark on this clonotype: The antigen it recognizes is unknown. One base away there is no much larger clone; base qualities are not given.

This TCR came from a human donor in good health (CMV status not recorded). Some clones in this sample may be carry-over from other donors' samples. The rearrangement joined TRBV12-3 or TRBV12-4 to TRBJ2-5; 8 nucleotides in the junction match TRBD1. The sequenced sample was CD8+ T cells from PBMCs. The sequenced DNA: TGTGCCAGCAGCTGGATGGGACAGGACTTTGAGACCCAGTACTTC. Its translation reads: CASSWMGQDFETQYF.